These 29 T cell receptor beta chains were all obtained from the same sample, sequenced in a study of cytomegalovirus exposure and HLA in healthy donors. Primers: 60 Vbeta forward and 13 Jbeta reverse. Data came from immunoSEQ multiplex PCR; TCRdb stores just in-frame clones and leaves some out. The data hold 72,000 or so clones, with roughly 74% observed a single time. The specimen sequenced was PBMCs. Every receptor here comes from a human donor in good health.

The V gene is TRBV11-3, the J gene TRBJ2-1, with a possible D match to TRBD2 (6 bases). The length of the CDR3 is 15 residues. Germline V gene lookup returns CDR1 SGHNT and CDR2 YENEEA. Deletions cut 1 base from V and 6 bases from J, with 13 bases between. CDR3 DNA sequence: TGTGCCAGCAGCTTAGTGGCGGGGATCGGCAATGAGCAGTTCTTC. Its protein product is CASSLVAGIGNEQFF.

The chain carries TRBV15 and TRBJ1-3, with D unclear. V gave up 0 bases and J gave up 0 bases, with 9 bases separating them. Germline CDR1 reads LNHNV; CDR2 reads YYDKDF (reference sequence). The CDR3 is made up of 16 amino acids. The CDR3 here is CATSREASLSGNTIYF. In nucleotides, the CDR3 is TGTGCCACCAGCAGAGAGGCCAGTCTCTCTGGAAACACCATATATTTT.

The rearrangement joins TRBV30 to TRBJ1-5; 10 nucleotides align to TRBD1. Trimming at V came to 3 bases and at J to 2 bases, leaving 4 bases not matched to a gene. This CDR3 has 15 amino acids. Looked up from germline, CDR1 is GTSNPN and CDR2 is SVGIG (reference sequence). The CDR3 protein is CAWRDGTGGNQPQHF. In DNA, the CDR3 is TGTGCCTGGAGGGACGGGACAGGGGGCAATCAGCCCCAGCATTTT.

This rearrangement joins TRBV15 to TRBJ1-5; perhaps TRBD1 as D (5 bases). Trimming took off 0 bases at V and 3 bases at J, with 9 bases between the two ends. Germline CDR1 LNHNV, CDR2 YYDKDF (reference sequence). The CDR3 loop spans 15 amino acids. The CDR3: CATSRDWGYNQPQHF. As DNA, the CDR3 is TGTGCCACCAGCAGAGATTGGGGCTACAATCAGCCCCAGCATTTT.

The J gene is TRBJ2-1, the V gene TRBV14, with TRBD1 matching 7 bases. Per the germline V gene, CDR1 is SGHDN and CDR2 is FVKESK. The ends lost 0 bases at V and 3 bases at J; junction bases unmatched: 5. This CDR3 spans 16 amino acids. In DNA, the CDR3 is TGTGCCAGCAGCCAAGAAAGTGACAGGGACTACAATGAGCAGTTCTTC. This sequence encodes CASSQESDRDYNEQFF.

V is TRBV5-1 and J is TRBJ2-1; TRBD1 might be the D (6 bases). Trimming took 0 bases from V and 2 from J, leaving 12 bases between them. Germline CDR1 is SGHRS and CDR2 is YFSETQ. The CDR3 runs to 16 residues. CDR3 amino acids: CASSLGVGATYNEQFF. The CDR3 DNA sequence: TGCGCCAGCAGCTTGGGGGTGGGGGCTACCTACAATGAGCAGTTCTTC.

This rearrangement joins TRBV6-5 to TRBJ1-5; 9 bases match TRBD1. Germline lookup yields CDR1 MNHEY and CDR2 SVGAGI. V gave up 6 bases and J gave up 6 bases; unmatched junction bases: 6. The CDR3 consists of 14 residues. CDR3 sequence: CASSLTGGVQPQHF. For the CDR3, the DNA is TGTGCCAGCAGCCTGACAGGGGGAGTTCAGCCCCAGCATTTT.

V and J are TRBV10-1 and TRBJ2-5; 8 bases are shared with TRBD2. The V and J ends lost 5 bases and 5 bases, in that order; junction bases with no gene match: 4. Germline CDR1 reads WNHNN; CDR2 reads SYGVQD (reference sequence). This CDR3 region has 13 residues. This chain's CDR3 is CASSSGRGETQYF. The CDR3 DNA sequence: TGCGCCAGCAGTAGCGGGAGAGGGGAGACCCAGTACTTC.

The chain's CDR3 is CASSPGGRRQTQYF. CDR3 in DNA: TGTGCCAGCAGCCCAGGGGGCCGCAGGCAGACCCAGTACTTC. The chain employs TRBV13 and TRBJ2-5; 8 nucleotides line up with TRBD1. Germline V lookup: CDR1 PRHDT, CDR2 FYEKMQ (reference sequence). The CDR3 has 14 residues. The J segment lost 6 bases and the V segment lost 5 bases, leaving 8 bases of the junction unmatched.

The rearrangement joins TRBV27 to TRBJ2-7; TRBD1 agrees at 11 bases. This CDR3 has 14 amino acids. Germline CDR1 and CDR2: MNHEY and SMNVEV (reference sequence). V gave up 5 bases and J gave up 2 bases; unmatched junction bases: 2. The chain's CDR3 is CASSVGQGAYEQYF. CDR3 sequence (DNA): TGTGCCAGCAGTGTGGGACAGGGGGCCTACGAGCAGTACTTC.

The V gene is TRBV9, the J gene TRBJ2-7, with a weak D call TRBD2 (7 bases). The CDR3 runs 15 residues. Germline loops: CDR1 SGDLS, CDR2 YYNGEE. V lost 0 bases to trimming and J lost 2 bases, with 12 bases between them. The CDR3 loop reads CASSVEGGGTYEQYF. CDR3 sequence (DNA): TGTGCCAGCAGCGTAGAGGGCGGGGGCACCTACGAGCAGTACTTC.

In its sample, this clone was seen once. The rearrangement uses TRBV6-5 and TRBJ2-5; TRBD2 agrees at 7 bases. The V gene end was trimmed by 0 bases and the J gene end by 1 base; junction bases not matched to a gene: 5. The germline CDR1 and CDR2 sequences are MNHEY and SVGAGI. This CDR3 is 16 amino acids long. CDR3 bases: TGTGCCAGCAGTTACTCCCTAGCGGTAGCCCAAGAGACCCAGTACTTC. It codes for CASSYSLAVAQETQYF.

This clone was seen once. This sequence joins TRBV18 and TRBJ1-1; 8 nucleotides match TRBD1. Germline CDR1 KGHSH, CDR2 LQKENI. V lost 6 bases, J lost 2 bases, and 5 bases stayed unmatched. The length of the CDR3 is 14 residues. The CDR3 DNA follows: TGTGCCAGCTCGTTCACAGGGGGAAACACTGAAGCTTTCTTT. Its protein is CASSFTGGNTEAFF.

The chain employs TRBV30 and TRBJ1-4; D is perhaps TRBD1 (5 bases). Germline V gene lookup returns CDR1 GTSNPN and CDR2 SVGIG (reference sequence). CDR3 size: 14 residues. Trimming stripped 4 bases from V and 4 bases from J, with 13 bases between. The CDR3 protein is CAWTSGLINEKLFF. CDR3 DNA: TGTGCCTGGACTTCGGGACTGATTAATGAAAAACTGTTTTTT.

V usage is TRBV21-1 and J usage is TRBJ1-2; TRBD1, the table's D call, was not compared with the DNA. TRBV21-1 is a pseudogene. CDR3 length: 12 residues. CDR3 in amino acids: CASRGQGDGYTF. In DNA, the CDR3 is TGTGCCAGCAGGGGACAGGGTGACGGCTACACCTTC.

The rearrangement uses TRBV7-9 and TRBJ1-1; TRBD1 aligns across 10 bases. The V gene end was trimmed by 5 bases and the J gene end by 2 bases; junction bases not matched to a gene: 8. Germline lookup yields CDR1 SEHNR and CDR2 FQNEAQ (reference sequence). This CDR3 is 16 amino acids long. CDR3 sequence reads: CASSPTGTGDNTEAFF. The CDR3 nucleotides read TGTGCCAGCAGCCCCACCGGGACAGGGGACAACACTGAAGCTTTCTTT.

The chain joins TRBV5-6 to TRBJ2-5, with 9 bases matching TRBD2. This CDR3 region has 18 residues. CDR1 and CDR2 from the germline V gene are SGHDT and YYEEEE. V was clipped by 1 base and J by 6 bases; unmatched bases: 16. The CDR3 coding sequence is TGTGCCAGCAGCTTGTTGTGGCTAGCGGGGTCCTCCGGGAAGACCCAGTACTTC. This encodes CASSLLWLAGSSGKTQYF.

J is TRBJ1-4 and V is TRBV13; 7 bases fit TRBD1. CDR3 length: 16 residues. CDR1 PRHDT and CDR2 FYEKMQ come from the germline V gene (reference sequence). V lost 5 bases to trimming and J lost 3 bases; unmatched junction nucleotides: 9. For the CDR3, the DNA is TGTGCCAGCAGCGGCCGGACAGGAGGTCCTAATGAAAAACTGTTTTTT. This sequence encodes CASSGRTGGPNEKLFF. Variable domain in full (rest from reference TRBV13 and TRBJ1-4): AAGVIQSPRHLIKEKRETATLKCYPIPRHDTVYWYQQGPGQDPQFLISFYEKMQSDKGSIPDRFSAQQFSDYHSELNMSSLELGDSALYFCASSGRTGGPNEKLFFGSGTQLSVL.

The chain combines TRBV28 with TRBJ2-7; D is perhaps TRBD1 (5 bases). V shed 10 bases and J shed 1 base, with 11 bases lying between them. The CDR3 length is 12 residues. CDR1 and CDR2 (germline): MDHEN, SYDVKM. CDR3 region: CAIQGFSYEQYF. The CDR3 bases are TGTGCCATCCAGGGATTTTCCTACGAGCAGTACTTC.

The V call is TRBV4-1, the J call TRBJ2-1; no firm D call. This CDR3 has 13 amino acids. Trimming removed 0 bases from V and 15 bases from J, with 15 bases in between. Germline CDR1 and CDR2: MGHRA and YSYEKL. The CDR3, as DNA: TGCGCCAGCAGCCAAGATAGTCCGAGGAAATGGTTCTTC. It is translated as CASSQDSPRKWFF.

This sequence joins TRBV19 and TRBJ1-2, with no clear D. Trimming left V 3 bases short and J 4 bases short, with 9 bases between. The CDR3 has 13 amino acids. CDR1 and CDR2 (germline): LNHDA, SQIVND (reference sequence). This CDR3 is CASSIARIYGYTF. The CDR3 coding sequence is TGTGCCAGTAGTATCGCCAGAATCTATGGCTACACCTTC.

The chain employs TRBV27 and TRBJ2-1, with D perhaps matching TRBD2 (6 bases). CDR1 is MNHEY and CDR2 is SMNVEV in the germline V gene (reference sequence). The CDR3 has 17 residues. Trimming cost V 5 bases and J 4 bases, with 21 bases left between them. The CDR3 DNA reads TGTGCCAGCAGTCAGAAACTAGCATTGGTGGGATACAATGAGCAGTTCTTC. Translating it yields CASSQKLALVGYNEQFF.

This clone was counted a single time. The genes are TRBV7-9 and TRBJ2-1, with 7 nucleotides matching TRBD2. CDR3 length: 15 residues. J was trimmed by 4 bases and V by 6 bases; bases with no gene match: 9. CDR1 and CDR2 from the germline V gene are SEHNR and FQNEAQ (reference sequence). CDR3 sequence reads: CASRGGNGSYNEQFF. The CDR3 DNA follows: TGTGCCAGCAGGGGAGGGAATGGTTCATACAATGAGCAGTTCTTC.

This chain joins TRBV5-1 and TRBJ1-2, with TRBD1 matching 9 bases. Germline CDR1 and CDR2: SGHRS and YFSETQ. The ends lost 3 bases at V and 8 bases at J; junction bases unmatched: 5. The CDR3 loop spans 13 amino acids. CDR3 sequence reads: CASSWTGVEGYTF. The CDR3 DNA follows: TGCGCCAGCAGCTGGACAGGGGTGGAAGGCTACACCTTC.

J is TRBJ2-2 and V is TRBV28; tentatively, D is TRBD2 (6 bases). The CDR3 length is 15 residues. Trimming shortened V by 5 bases and J by 4 bases, and 14 bases separated the two germline ends. CDR1 and CDR2 from the germline V gene are MDHEN and SYDVKM. Here the CDR3 DNA reads TGTGCCAGCAGTCCGGGGGACCTGGCCACCGGGGAGCTGTTTTTT. It specifies CASSPGDLATGELFF. The variable domain in full, with the rest retrieved from reference TRBV28 and TRBJ2-2, is DVKVTQSSRYLVKRTGEKVFLECVQDMDHENMFWYRQDPGLGLRLIYFSYDVKMKEKGDIPEGYSVSREKKERFSLILESASTNQTSMYLCASSPGDLATGELFFGEGSRLTVL.

This clone was observed a few times. This chain uses TRBV11-3 with TRBJ1-1; D ambiguous. CDR3 size: 18 residues. The germline V gene encodes CDR1 SGHNT and CDR2 YENEEA. The V gene lost 1 base and the J gene lost 0 bases, with 18 bases spanning the gap. The CDR3 spells CASSLGAGSFPMNTEAFF. CDR3 nucleotide sequence: TGTGCCAGCAGCTTAGGGGCAGGTTCGTTCCCCATGAACACTGAAGCTTTCTTT.

The rearrangement links TRBV9 to TRBJ1-1, with 7 positions matching TRBD1. The CDR3 contains 16 residues. Looked up from germline, CDR1 is SGDLS and CDR2 is YYNGEE. With 4 bases clipped from V and 4 bases from J, the junction kept 13 bases outside the gene matches. CDR3 in amino acids: CASSPTGAGGSTEAFF. In nucleotides, the CDR3 is TGTGCCAGCAGCCCAACAGGGGCGGGAGGTAGCACTGAAGCTTTCTTT.

In this sample, this clone turned up once. The DNA of the CDR3 is TGTGCCAGCGACAGGGGGAGCTCCTACAATGAGCAGTTCTTC. This codes for CASDRGSSYNEQFF. The gene calls are TRBV6-1 and TRBJ2-1; 9 positions match TRBD1. Germline CDR1 is MNHNS and CDR2 is SASEGT. The CDR3 has 14 amino acids. V lost 8 bases, J lost 0 bases, and 2 bases stayed unmatched.

This sequence joins TRBV7-6 and TRBJ1-2; D is undetermined. CDR1 is SGHVS and CDR2 is FNYEAQ in the germline V gene. V lost 1 base to trimming and J lost 2 bases, with 20 bases between them. The CDR3 loop spans 18 amino acids. In DNA, the CDR3 is TGTGCCAGCAGCTTAGGTCCTTACATAGGCCAGGCGAACTATGGCTACACCTTC. Protein product: CASSLGPYIGQANYGYTF.